These T cell receptor beta chains were read from a single sample in a study of cytomegalovirus exposure and HLA in healthy donors. Profiled with immunoSEQ multiplex PCR; TCRdb holds only in-frame clones, not every one. The sample lists some 99,000 clones, under 75% occurring once. Sample: PBMCs. These receptors all come from a female donor in good health and CMV-seronegative. Both conserved end residues are part of each CDR3. A D gene is named only where the DNA matches it firmly. Not all rows give a size; the values are once, few, many and, for expanded clones, a class.

CDR3aa: CASSYELAGDKQYF; CDR3nt: TGTGCCAGCAGTTACGAGCTAGCGGGAGACAAGCAGTACTTC; j_gene: TRBJ2-7; abundance: NA; d_gene: TRBD2; v_gene: TRBV6-5
CDR3aa: CASSSSGSGFSGYEQYF; CDR3nt: TGTGCCAGCAGTTCAAGTGGTAGCGGCTTCTCCGGCTACGAGCAGTACTTC; j_gene: TRBJ2-7; abundance: NA; d_gene: NA; v_gene: TRBV27
CDR3aa: CASNPDRKYNEQFF; CDR3nt: TGTGCCAGCAACCCGGACAGGAAATACAATGAGCAGTTCTTC; j_gene: TRBJ2-1; abundance: once; d_gene: TRBD1; v_gene: TRBV5-6
CDR3aa: CASSLPSFSGNTIYF; CDR3nt: TGTGCCAGCAGCTTGCCGTCCTTCTCTGGAAACACCATATATTTT; j_gene: TRBJ1-3; abundance: NA; d_gene: NA; v_gene: TRBV5-6
CDR3aa: CASSSTGGYEQYF; CDR3nt: TGTGCCAGCAGTTCTACAGGGGGGTACGAGCAGTACTTC; j_gene: TRBJ2-7; abundance: NA; d_gene: TRBD1; v_gene: TRBV27
CDR3aa: CASSLTGQGGEKLFF; CDR3nt: TGTGCCAGCAGCTTAACCGGACAGGGCGGGGAAAAACTGTTTTTT; j_gene: TRBJ1-4; abundance: NA; d_gene: TRBD1; v_gene: TRBV7-8
CDR3aa: CASSSLGQGAYEQYF; CDR3nt: TGTGCCAGCAGCTCTCTGGGACAGGGTGCCTACGAGCAGTACTTC; j_gene: TRBJ2-7; abundance: once; d_gene: TRBD1; v_gene: TRBV5-8
CDR3aa: CASSASGGAVRNEQFF; CDR3nt: TGTGCCAGCAGCGCTAGCGGGGGGGCAGTAAGGAATGAGCAGTTCTTC; j_gene: TRBJ2-1; abundance: NA; d_gene: TRBD2; v_gene: TRBV2
CDR3aa: CAIRARDRENTEAFF; CDR3nt: TGTGCCATCAGAGCCCGGGACAGGGAGAACACTGAAGCTTTCTTT; j_gene: TRBJ1-1; abundance: NA; d_gene: TRBD1; v_gene: TRBV10-3
CDR3aa: CASSLNPAETQYF; CDR3nt: TGTGCCAGCAGCTTAAACCCAGCGGAGACCCAGTACTTC; j_gene: TRBJ2-5; abundance: NA; d_gene: NA; v_gene: TRBV7-9
CDR3aa: CASSYGTTGDGYGYTF; CDR3nt: TGTGCCAGCAGTTACGGGACGACAGGGGACGGCTATGGCTACACCTTC; j_gene: TRBJ1-2; abundance: few; d_gene: TRBD1; v_gene: TRBV6-5
CDR3aa: CASSFTGGTGELFF; CDR3nt: TGTGCCAGCAGCTTCACCGGGGGCACCGGGGAGCTGTTTTTT; j_gene: TRBJ2-2; abundance: NA; d_gene: NA; v_gene: TRBV28
CDR3aa: CARTSGGADTQYF; CDR3nt: TGTGCCAGGACTAGCGGGGGGGCAGATACGCAGTATTTT; j_gene: TRBJ2-3; abundance: few; d_gene: TRBD2; v_gene: TRBV30
CDR3aa: CACSDRDNEQFF; CDR3nt: TGTGCCTGTTCTGACAGGGACAATGAGCAGTTCTTC; j_gene: TRBJ2-1; abundance: few; d_gene: TRBD1; v_gene: TRBV30
CDR3aa: CASSFRVPGANVLTF; CDR3nt: TGTGCCAGCAGCTTCAGGGTTCCTGGGGCCAACGTCCTGACTTTC; j_gene: TRBJ2-6; abundance: few; d_gene: NA; v_gene: TRBV5-6
CDR3aa: CAWSQRGATNEKLFF; CDR3nt: TGTGCCTGGAGTCAAAGGGGTGCAACTAATGAAAAACTGTTTTTT; j_gene: TRBJ1-4; abundance: few; d_gene: NA; v_gene: TRBV30
CDR3aa: CASTDPTVAQPQHF; CDR3nt: TGTGCCAGTACCGATCCCACAGTTGCTCAGCCCCAGCATTTT; j_gene: TRBJ1-5; abundance: NA; d_gene: NA; v_gene: TRBV19
CDR3aa: CASSQESRGYEQYF; CDR3nt: TGCGCCAGCAGCCAAGAGTCCAGGGGCTACGAGCAGTACTTC; j_gene: TRBJ2-7; abundance: NA; d_gene: NA; v_gene: TRBV4-3
CDR3aa: CASGLVLPEVGNQPQHF; CDR3nt: TGTGCTAGTGGTTTGGTACTCCCGGAGGTCGGCAATCAGCCCCAGCATTTT; j_gene: TRBJ1-5; abundance: NA; d_gene: NA; v_gene: TRBV12-5
CDR3aa: CASSYSSGGTDTQYF; CDR3nt: TGTGCCAGCAGTTACTCTAGCGGGGGCACAGATACGCAGTATTTT; j_gene: TRBJ2-3; abundance: NA; d_gene: TRBD2; v_gene: TRBV6-5
CDR3aa: CASSLVAGDHEQYF; CDR3nt: TGTGCCAGCAGCTTAGTAGCGGGAGATCACGAGCAGTACTTC; j_gene: TRBJ2-7; abundance: NA; d_gene: TRBD2; v_gene: TRBV7-9
CDR3aa: CASSSGQGAKNIQYF; CDR3nt: TGTGCCAGCAGCTCGGGACAGGGGGCCAAAAACATTCAGTACTTC; j_gene: TRBJ2-4; abundance: NA; d_gene: TRBD1; v_gene: TRBV11-3
CDR3aa: CSVGEGGFGYTF; CDR3nt: TGCAGCGTGGGGGAGGGGGGCTTTGGCTACACCTTC; j_gene: TRBJ1-2; abundance: NA; d_gene: NA; v_gene: TRBV29-1
CDR3aa: CSVEVQTNTGELFF; CDR3nt: TGCAGCGTTGAGGTACAGACGAACACCGGGGAGCTGTTTTTT; j_gene: TRBJ2-2; abundance: NA; d_gene: NA; v_gene: TRBV29-1
CDR3aa: CASSQEAEQYF; CDR3nt: TGTGCCAGCAGCCAAGAGGCGGAGCAGTACTTC; j_gene: TRBJ2-7; abundance: once; d_gene: NA; v_gene: TRBV11-3
CDR3aa: CASSNSGGLLSEKLFF; CDR3nt: TGTGCCAGCAGCAATTCAGGGGGTCTCCTTTCGGAAAAACTGTTTTTT; j_gene: TRBJ1-4; abundance: few; d_gene: TRBD1; v_gene: TRBV5-6
CDR3aa: CASLAGSSYNEQFF; CDR3nt: TGTGCCAGCCTAGCGGGGAGCTCCTACAATGAGCAGTTCTTC; j_gene: TRBJ2-1; abundance: NA; d_gene: TRBD2; v_gene: TRBV2
CDR3aa: CASSVGLYNTGELFF; CDR3nt: TGTGCCAGCAGCGTGGGGCTATACAACACCGGGGAGCTGTTTTTT; j_gene: TRBJ2-2; abundance: few; d_gene: NA; v_gene: TRBV9
CDR3aa: CASSHLGRANYGYTF; CDR3nt: TGCGCCAGCAGCCATTTGGGCAGGGCGAACTATGGCTACACCTTC; j_gene: TRBJ1-2; abundance: NA; d_gene: NA; v_gene: TRBV4-1
CDR3aa: CASSLRRVLGEQFF; CDR3nt: TGTGCCAGCAGCCTAAGACGGGTACTTGGAGAGCAGTTCTTC; j_gene: TRBJ2-1; abundance: few; d_gene: NA; v_gene: TRBV7-9
CDR3aa: CASSPGQPNTEAFF; CDR3nt: TGTGCCAGCAGCCCGGGACAACCGAACACTGAAGCTTTCTTT; j_gene: TRBJ1-1; abundance: NA; d_gene: NA; v_gene: TRBV5-4
CDR3aa: CASSPGQYSGYTF; CDR3nt: TGCGCCAGCAGCCCCGGACAGTACTCTGGCTACACCTTC; j_gene: TRBJ1-2; abundance: NA; d_gene: NA; v_gene: TRBV5-1
CDR3aa: CGSSLEPGTGPNSPLHF; CDR3nt: TGTGGCAGCAGCTTAGAACCGGGGACAGGGCCTAATTCACCCCTCCACTTT; j_gene: TRBJ1-6; abundance: NA; d_gene: TRBD1; v_gene: TRBV7-6
CDR3aa: CASAPDRGLANGYTF; CDR3nt: TGTGCCAGCGCCCCGGACAGGGGGCTGGCGAATGGCTACACCTTC; j_gene: TRBJ1-2; abundance: NA; d_gene: TRBD1; v_gene: TRBV2
CDR3aa: CASSQGVISGANVLTF; CDR3nt: TGTGCCAGCAGTCAGGGGGTCATCTCTGGGGCCAACGTCCTGACTTTC; j_gene: TRBJ2-6; abundance: NA; d_gene: TRBD1; v_gene: TRBV28
CDR3aa: CASSSPGWGSSGNTIYF; CDR3nt: TGTGCCAGCAGTTCCCCAGGGTGGGGAAGTTCTGGAAACACCATATATTTT; j_gene: TRBJ1-3; abundance: NA; d_gene: NA; v_gene: TRBV28
CDR3aa: CVERGCAYEQYF; CDR3nt: TGCGTTGAGCGGGGCTGCGCCTACGAGCAGTACTTC; j_gene: TRBJ2-7; abundance: NA; d_gene: TRBD2; v_gene: TRBV10-1
CDR3aa: CATSRGEGVITEAFF; CDR3nt: TGTGCCACCAGCAGAGGGGAGGGGGTAATCACTGAAGCTTTCTTT; j_gene: TRBJ1-1; abundance: NA; d_gene: NA; v_gene: TRBV15
CDR3aa: CARSYLQGRKNIQYF; CDR3nt: TGTGCCAGAAGCTACTTACAGGGTAGGAAAAACATTCAGTACTTC; j_gene: TRBJ2-4; abundance: few; d_gene: NA; v_gene: TRBV5-3
CDR3aa: CASSLARGVEETQYF; CDR3nt: TGTGCCAGCAGCTTAGCCCGGGGAGTGGAAGAGACCCAGTACTTC; j_gene: TRBJ2-5; abundance: NA; d_gene: NA; v_gene: TRBV7-2
CDR3aa: CASSFLETGTGYSPLHF; CDR3nt: TGTGCCAGCTCATTTTTGGAGACCGGGACAGGGTATTCACCCCTCCACTTT; j_gene: TRBJ1-6; abundance: NA; d_gene: TRBD1; v_gene: TRBV18
CDR3aa: CASSYSINGDYEQYF; CDR3nt: TGTGCCAGCAGTTACTCGATAAACGGGGACTACGAGCAGTACTTC; j_gene: TRBJ2-7; abundance: once; d_gene: NA; v_gene: TRBV6-5
CDR3aa: CASSKEVQGAAEAFF; CDR3nt: TGTGCCAGCAGCAAAGAGGTGCAGGGGGCAGCTGAAGCTTTCTTT; j_gene: TRBJ1-1; abundance: NA; d_gene: NA; v_gene: TRBV21-1
CDR3aa: CASSLGGGGSYEQYF; CDR3nt: TGTGCCAGCAGCTTAGGTGGCGGGGGCTCCTACGAGCAGTACTTC; j_gene: TRBJ2-7; abundance: NA; d_gene: TRBD2; v_gene: TRBV7-2
CDR3aa: CASSIWQGAVIGELFF; CDR3nt: TGTGCCAGTAGTATCTGGCAGGGGGCGGTAATCGGGGAGCTGTTTTTT; j_gene: TRBJ2-2; abundance: NA; d_gene: TRBD1; v_gene: TRBV19
CDR3aa: CASSLATGDTEAFF; CDR3nt: TGCGCCAGCAGCTTGGCAACAGGGGACACTGAAGCTTTCTTT; j_gene: TRBJ1-1; abundance: NA; d_gene: TRBD1; v_gene: TRBV5-1
CDR3aa: CASSPGTGGGEQYF; CDR3nt: TGTGCTAGCAGCCCAGGGACAGGGGGCGGTGAGCAGTACTTC; j_gene: TRBJ2-7; abundance: NA; d_gene: TRBD1; v_gene: TRBV7-7
CDR3aa: CASRGLANYEQFF; CDR3nt: TGCGCCAGCAGGGGACTAGCGAATTATGAGCAGTTCTTC; j_gene: TRBJ2-1; abundance: NA; d_gene: TRBD2; v_gene: TRBV4-1